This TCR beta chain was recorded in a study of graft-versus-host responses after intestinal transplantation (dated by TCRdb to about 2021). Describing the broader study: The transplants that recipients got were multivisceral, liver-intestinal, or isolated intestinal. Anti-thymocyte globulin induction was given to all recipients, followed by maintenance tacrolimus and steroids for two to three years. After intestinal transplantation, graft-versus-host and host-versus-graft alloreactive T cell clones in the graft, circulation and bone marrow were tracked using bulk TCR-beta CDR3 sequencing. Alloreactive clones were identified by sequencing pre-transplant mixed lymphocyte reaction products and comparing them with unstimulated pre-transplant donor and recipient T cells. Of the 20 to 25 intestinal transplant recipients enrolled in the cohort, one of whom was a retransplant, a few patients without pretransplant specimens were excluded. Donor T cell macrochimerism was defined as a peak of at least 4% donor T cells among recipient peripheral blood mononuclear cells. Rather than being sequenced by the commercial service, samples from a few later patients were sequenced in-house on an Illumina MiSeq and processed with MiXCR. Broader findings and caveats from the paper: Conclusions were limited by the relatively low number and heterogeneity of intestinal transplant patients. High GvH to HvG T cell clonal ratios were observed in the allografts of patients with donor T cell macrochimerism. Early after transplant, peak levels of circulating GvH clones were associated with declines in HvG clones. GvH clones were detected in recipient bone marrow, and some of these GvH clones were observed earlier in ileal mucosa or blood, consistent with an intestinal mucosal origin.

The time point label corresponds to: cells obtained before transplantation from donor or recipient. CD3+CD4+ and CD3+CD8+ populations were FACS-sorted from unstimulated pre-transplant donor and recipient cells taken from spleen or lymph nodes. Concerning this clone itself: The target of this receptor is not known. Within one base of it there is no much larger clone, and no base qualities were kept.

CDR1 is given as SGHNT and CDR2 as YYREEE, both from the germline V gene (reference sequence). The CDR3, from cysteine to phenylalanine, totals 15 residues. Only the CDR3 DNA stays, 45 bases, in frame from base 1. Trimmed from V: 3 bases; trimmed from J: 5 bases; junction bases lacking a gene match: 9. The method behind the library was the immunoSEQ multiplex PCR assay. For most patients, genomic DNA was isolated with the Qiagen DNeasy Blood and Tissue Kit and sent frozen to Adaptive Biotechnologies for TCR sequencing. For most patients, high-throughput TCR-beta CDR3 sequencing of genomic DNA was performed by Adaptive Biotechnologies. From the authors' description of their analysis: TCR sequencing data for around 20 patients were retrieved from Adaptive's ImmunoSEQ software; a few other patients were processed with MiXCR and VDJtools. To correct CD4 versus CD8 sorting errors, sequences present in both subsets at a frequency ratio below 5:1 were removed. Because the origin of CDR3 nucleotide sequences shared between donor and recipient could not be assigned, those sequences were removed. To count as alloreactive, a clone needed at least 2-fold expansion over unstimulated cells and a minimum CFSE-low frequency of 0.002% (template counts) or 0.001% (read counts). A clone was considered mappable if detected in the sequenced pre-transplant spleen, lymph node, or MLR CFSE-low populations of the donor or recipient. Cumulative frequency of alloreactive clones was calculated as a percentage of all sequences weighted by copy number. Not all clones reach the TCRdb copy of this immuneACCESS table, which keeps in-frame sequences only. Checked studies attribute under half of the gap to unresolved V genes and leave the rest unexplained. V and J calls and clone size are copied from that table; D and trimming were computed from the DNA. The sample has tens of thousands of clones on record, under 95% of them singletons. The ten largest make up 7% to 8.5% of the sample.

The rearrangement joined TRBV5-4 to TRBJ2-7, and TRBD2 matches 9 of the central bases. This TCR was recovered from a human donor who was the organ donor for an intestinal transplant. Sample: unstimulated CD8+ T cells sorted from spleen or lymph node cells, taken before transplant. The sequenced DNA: TGTGCCAGCAGCTATGCGGGGGGGTCGGGGAACGAGCAGTACTTC. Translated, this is CASSYAGGSGNEQYF.